The 19 T cell receptor beta chains in this list originate from one sample, sequenced in a study of blood T cell repertoires in COVID-19 (dated by TCRdb to 2019 to 2021). The receptor library was made with the immunoSEQ multiplex PCR assay. The source is immuneACCESS, and TCRdb retained only in-frame sequences with V and J called. Part of the clones is not carried over; for the studies checked, unresolved V genes explain less than half of this, and the remainder is unexplained. In all, the sample holds approximately 280,000 clones, and 75% to 90% of those were seen once. Of the sample, approximately 4.2% is held by the ten largest clones. Sequencing used peripheral blood. These receptors all come from a man aged 40-49 years with acute or convalescent COVID-19.

The CDR3 here is CASSFSQRGGAYNEQFF. As DNA, the CDR3 is TGTGCCAGCAGCTTTAGTCAGCGGGGGGGTGCCTACAATGAGCAGTTCTTC. V gene TRBV11-2 combines with J gene TRBJ2-1; 10 bases fit TRBD2. V lost 3 bases and J lost 2; bases outside the gene matches: 7. The germline V gene encodes CDR1 SGHAT and CDR2 FQNNGV. This CDR3 has 17 amino acids.

This chain links TRBV19 with TRBJ1-2; 9 nucleotides line up with TRBD1. V gave up 3 bases and J gave up 5 bases; unmatched junction bases: 7. Germline lookup yields CDR1 LNHDA and CDR2 SQIVND (reference sequence). This CDR3 is built from 15 residues. In DNA, the CDR3 is TGTGCCAGTAGTATCCCGGGACAGGGCCTATATGGCTACACCTTC. Its translation is CASSIPGQGLYGYTF.

The chain links TRBV3-1 (or the pseudogene TRBV3-2) to TRBJ2-6, with 14 bases identical to TRBD2. Trimming took 4 bases from V and 1 from J; bases not matched to a gene: 6. Germline assignment: CDR1 LGHDT and CDR2 YNNKEL (reference sequence). The CDR3 contains 19 residues. CDR3 region: CASSRRLAGGSSGANVLTF. The CDR3 DNA reads TGTGCCAGCAGCCGCCGACTAGCGGGGGGGAGTTCTGGGGCCAACGTCCTGACTTTC.

CDR3 amino acids: CASTKLAGGGEQFF. The CDR3 DNA reads TGTGCCAGCACGAAACTAGCGGGGGGTGGTGAGCAGTTCTTC. The rearrangement links TRBV6-4 to TRBJ2-1; 12 nucleotides match TRBD2. Unmatched junction bases numbered 7, after V lost 7 bases and J lost 9 bases. The CDR3 contains 14 residues. Germline CDR1 and CDR2: MRHNA and SNTAGT.

The chain is built from TRBV10-3 and TRBJ2-6; 7 bases map to TRBD2. There are 17 residues in the CDR3. V was pared by 4 bases and J by 1 base, with 7 bases of the junction left unmatched. Germline-derived CDR1 and CDR2 are ENHRY and SYGVKD. The CDR3 coding sequence is TGTGCCATCAGTGGGCCTGGGAGGGGTTCTGGGGCCAACGTCCTGACTTTC. It translates to CAISGPGRGSGANVLTF.

CDR3 region: CASSLTGGEQYF. DNA of the CDR3: TGTGCCAGCAGCTTGACCGGGGGTGAGCAGTACTTC. This chain joins TRBV5-6 and TRBJ2-7, with D perhaps matching TRBD2 (6 bases). The germline gives CDR1 SGHDT, CDR2 YYEEEE. This CDR3 has 12 amino acids. Trimming removed 1 base at V and 7 bases at J, with 9 bases between.

This chain connects TRBV7-2 to TRBJ2-3; D is unclear. V was cut by 3 bases and J by 3 bases, with 4 bases left in between. CDR1 and CDR2 (germline): SGHTA, FQGNSA. This CDR3 spans 12 amino acids. CDR3 sequence: CASSFPTDTQYF. As DNA, the CDR3 is TGTGCCAGCAGCTTTCCTACAGATACGCAGTATTTT.

The chain joins TRBV4-2 to TRBJ2-7, with D possibly matching TRBD2 (5 bases). CDR1 LGHNA and CDR2 YNFKEQ come from the germline V gene. Trimming pared 4 bases from V and 1 base from J, leaving 14 bases between. The CDR3 extends over 15 amino acids. The CDR3 nucleotides read TGTGCCAGCAGCCGTGAACTTGTAGCGTCCTACGAGCAGTACTTC. It specifies CASSRELVASYEQYF.

This rearrangement joins TRBV5-4 to TRBJ1-2; D might be TRBD1 (6 bases). Trimming pared 4 bases from V and 7 bases from J, leaving 11 bases between. CDR1 and CDR2 from the germline V gene are SGHNT and YYREEE (reference sequence). CDR3 length equals 12 residues. CDR3 DNA sequence: TGTGCCAGCAGCCAGGGGACGGCTGGCTACACCTTC. This translates into CASSQGTAGYTF.

The J gene is TRBJ2-2, the V gene TRBV7-9; maybe TRBD2 (5 bases). V was trimmed by 5 bases and J by 4 bases, leaving 14 bases between them. The CDR3 spans 15 residues. Germline CDR1 SEHNR, CDR2 FQNEAQ (reference sequence). DNA of the CDR3: TGTGCCAGCAGCCGAACGGGATCCAGCACCGGGGAGCTGTTTTTT. Its protein product is CASSRTGSSTGELFF.

The V call is TRBV5-1, the J call TRBJ1-1, with D maybe TRBD1 (5 bases). V lost 5 bases to trimming and J lost 3 bases, with 11 bases between them. The CDR3 spans 13 residues. CDR1 is SGHRS and CDR2 is YFSETQ in the germline V gene. The CDR3 is CASSIREDTEAFF. The CDR3 coding sequence is TGCGCCAGCAGTATCAGGGAAGACACTGAAGCTTTCTTT.

Here the CDR3 reads CASSAQGSNTGELFF. The CDR3 nucleotides read TGTGCCAGCAGCGCACAGGGATCGAACACCGGGGAGCTGTTTTTT. J is TRBJ2-2 and V is TRBV7-8, with a weak D call TRBD1 (6 bases). V lost 5 bases, J lost 0 bases, and 10 bases lay in between. CDR3 length equals 15 residues. Germline assignment: CDR1 SGHVS and CDR2 FQNEAQ. Full variable domain (remainder filled in from reference TRBV7-8 and TRBJ2-2): GAGVSQSPRYKVAKRGQDVALRCDPISGHVSLFWYQQALGQGPEFLTYFQNEAQLDKSGLPSDRFFAERPEGSVSTLKIQRTQQEDSAVYLCASSAQGSNTGELFFGEGSRLTVL.

This chain joins TRBV29-1 and TRBJ2-3; TRBD1 might be the D (6 bases). Germline CDR1 and CDR2: SQVTM and ANQGSEA. The CDR3 is made up of 14 amino acids. Trimming removed 6 bases from V and 2 bases from J, with 15 bases in between. CDR3 loop: CSVDQTGSTDTQYF. CDR3 DNA: TGCAGCGTCGATCAGACAGGTTCCACAGATACGCAGTATTTT.

V and J are TRBV6-5 and TRBJ1-1; 7 bases are shared with TRBD1. Trimming took 4 bases from V and 11 from J; bases not matched to a gene: 16. CDR1 is MNHEY and CDR2 is SVGAGI in the germline V gene. The CDR3 consists of 15 residues. The CDR3 protein is CASSSRQGGGQGAFF. The CDR3 bases are TGTGCCAGCAGTTCCCGACAGGGCGGAGGTCAGGGGGCTTTCTTT.

The chain joins TRBV15 to TRBJ1-1; TRBD1 agrees at 8 bases. CDR3 length equals 13 residues. The germline gives CDR1 LNHNV, CDR2 YYDKDF (reference sequence). After removal of 7 bases from V and 6 bases from J, the junction contained 7 bases not matched to a gene. The CDR3 reads CATTRQGISEAFF. CDR3 in DNA: TGTGCCACCACTAGACAGGGGATATCTGAAGCTTTCTTT.

The chain links TRBV30 to TRBJ1-1; 7 nucleotides agree with TRBD1. V lost 4 bases, J lost 7 bases, and 3 bases stayed unmatched. Germline lookup yields CDR1 GTSNPN and CDR2 SVGIG (reference sequence). The CDR3 extends over 11 amino acids. Here the CDR3 DNA reads TGTGCCTGGAACAGGGGAAGTGAAGCTTTCTTT. Translation gives CAWNRGSEAFF.

This chain joins TRBV6-5 and TRBJ1-1; D might be TRBD1 (5 bases). Germline CDR1 MNHEY, CDR2 SVGAGI. V was clipped by 0 bases and J by 3 bases, with 14 bases between them. The CDR3 has 16 amino acids. CDR3 DNA: TGTGCCAGCAGTTACTCGGTAAGGGGCTGGGACACTGAAGCTTTCTTT. As protein: CASSYSVRGWDTEAFF.

CDR3 nucleotides: TGTGCCAGCAGCCCAAGGGGGCCTAGCGGGGGTGGAGATACGCAGTATTTT. Translation: CASSPRGPSGGGDTQYF. V usage is TRBV7-3 and J usage is TRBJ2-3; 10 nucleotides align to TRBD2. This CDR3 comprises 17 residues. V lost 5 bases to trimming and J lost 5 bases; unmatched junction nucleotides: 13. Germline V gene lookup returns CDR1 SGHTA and CDR2 FQGTGA.

The V and J genes are TRBV12-5 and TRBJ2-1; D possibly corresponds to TRBD1 (6 bases). V lost 2 bases and J 7 bases, leaving 15 bases between the germline ends. This CDR3 has 15 amino acids. The V gene's germline CDR1 is LGHNT and CDR2 FRNRAP. The CDR3 sequence: CASGLLPGVGNEQFF. The CDR3 coding sequence is TGTGCTAGTGGTTTGTTACCAGGGGTCGGAAATGAGCAGTTCTTC.